These 13 T cell receptor beta chains originate from one sample sequenced in a study of blood T cell repertoires in COVID-19. Measured with immunoSEQ multiplex PCR; TCRdb has only the in-frame clones, and not every one. The table records some 290,000 clones, roughly 88% of them present only once. The sequencing input was PBMCs or T cells enriched from blood (not recorded which). The receptor set was obtained from a woman in her thirties or forties with acute COVID-19.

This clone appeared once. V usage is TRBV11-3 and J usage is TRBJ2-3; D may be TRBD1 (5 bases). Germline V gene data show CDR1 as SGHNT and CDR2 as YENEEA. The CDR3 runs to 16 residues. V was shortened by 1 base and J by 6 bases, with 17 bases between the two germline ends. The chain's CDR3 is CASSLAAGSLVDTQYF. The CDR3 region has the DNA TGTGCCAGCAGCTTAGCGGCAGGGTCCCTTGTGGATACGCAGTATTTT.

The chain is built from TRBV18 and TRBJ2-1; 9 bases match TRBD2. CDR3 length: 14 amino acids. With V trimmed by 3 bases and J by 7 bases, 4 bases remained unmatched. CDR1 is KGHSH and CDR2 is LQKENI in the germline V gene. CDR3 residues: CASSPAGGVNEQFF. The DNA for the CDR3 is TGTGCCAGCTCACCCGCGGGGGGGGTTAATGAGCAGTTCTTC.

This chain connects TRBV7-8 to TRBJ1-3; TRBD1 aligns across 9 bases. The germline CDR1 and CDR2 sequences are SGHVS and FQNEAQ. J gave up 0 bases and V 7 bases, and 4 bases lay outside the gene matches. The CDR3 spans 15 residues. The CDR3: CASTTGGLSGNTIYF. The CDR3 DNA sequence: TGTGCCAGCACCACAGGGGGCCTCTCTGGAAACACCATATATTTT. The entire variable domain, with the rest obtained from reference TRBV7-8 and TRBJ1-3, is as follows: GAGVSQSPRYKVAKRGQDVALRCDPISGHVSLFWYQQALGQGPEFLTYFQNEAQLDKSGLPSDRFFAERPEGSVSTLKIQRTQQEDSAVYLCASTTGGLSGNTIYFGEGSWLTVV.

The chain is built from TRBV7-9 and TRBJ1-5, with 9 nucleotides matching TRBD1. The CDR3 loop spans 15 amino acids. Germline loops: CDR1 SEHNR, CDR2 FQNEAQ (reference sequence). V lost 3 bases to trimming and J lost 6 bases; unmatched junction nucleotides: 6. CDR3: CASSFSGQGSQPQHF. The CDR3 DNA is TGTGCCAGCAGCTTTTCCGGACAGGGGAGTCAGCCCCAGCATTTT.

The V gene is TRBV5-1, the J gene TRBJ2-3, with 7 bases that match TRBD1. V lost 0 bases, J lost 0 bases, and 4 bases stayed unmatched. This CDR3 has 16 residues. In germline, CDR1 is SGHRS, CDR2 YFSETQ. The CDR3 DNA reads as TGCGCCAGCAGCTTGGGGACAGGTGCTAGCACAGATACGCAGTATTTT. This translates into CASSLGTGASTDTQYF.

The V call is TRBV11-3, the J call TRBJ2-3; no reliable D call. This CDR3 has 13 amino acids. V lost 5 bases, J lost 3 bases, and 9 bases lay in between. Germline V gives CDR1 SGHNT, CDR2 YENEEA. CDR3 nucleotides: TGTGCCAGCAGCCCCCAACAGACAGATACGCAGTATTTT. As protein: CASSPQQTDTQYF.

This clone was counted a few times. The J gene is TRBJ2-6, the V gene TRBV11-3; weak D call: TRBD2 (6 bases). The V end was cut by 5 bases, the J end by 2 bases, with 10 bases between. There are 15 residues in the CDR3. Germline loops: CDR1 SGHNT, CDR2 YENEEA. This chain's CDR3 is CASSPPGAGANVLTF. The CDR3 bases are TGTGCCAGCAGCCCCCCGGGAGCTGGGGCCAACGTCCTGACTTTC.

This clone has only one observation. This sequence joins TRBV29-1 and TRBJ2-1, with TRBD1 as a possible D gene (6 bases). V gave up 8 bases and J gave up 7 bases, with 21 bases separating them. The CDR3 is made up of 14 amino acids. The germline V gene has CDR1 SQVTM and CDR2 ANQGSEA. CDR3 DNA sequence: TGCAGCTTCAAACCCGCCAGGGGTCGAAATGAGCAGTTCTTC. This encodes CSFKPARGRNEQFF.

V usage is TRBV6-5 and J usage is TRBJ2-7, with TRBD2 matching 8 bases. The CDR3 has 13 residues. Per the germline V gene, CDR1 is MNHEY and CDR2 is SVGAGI. J lost 7 bases, V lost 5 bases, and 7 bases had no gene match. For the CDR3, the DNA is TGTGCCAGCAGTAGTAGCGGGATTTGGGAGCAGTACTTC. This sequence encodes CASSSSGIWEQYF.

This clone was detected once. V and J are TRBV5-1 and TRBJ1-3; D gene ambiguous. CDR3 length: 15 residues. Per the germline V gene, CDR1 is SGHRS and CDR2 is YFSETQ. V dropped 0 bases and J dropped 3 bases, with 10 bases sitting between them. The CDR3 sequence is CASSLGSGGGNTIYF. For the CDR3, the DNA is TGCGCCAGCAGCTTGGGTTCGGGAGGTGGAAACACCATATATTTT.

This chain connects TRBV4-1 to TRBJ1-5; weak D call: TRBD1 (6 bases). Germline V gives CDR1 MGHRA, CDR2 YSYEKL. Trimming pared 5 bases from V and 2 bases from J, leaving 19 bases between. CDR3 length: 17 amino acids. CDR3 in DNA: TGCGCCAGCAGCAGCAGCAGGGGTCTGCGGGGCAATCAGCCCCAGCATTTT. Protein product: CASSSSRGLRGNQPQHF.

This clone appeared a single time. The chain is built from TRBV30 and TRBJ1-1, with 7 bases identical to TRBD1. Germline CDR1 GTSNPN, CDR2 SVGIG (reference sequence). The CDR3 is 13 amino acids. J lost 3 bases, V lost 6 bases, and 7 bases had no gene match. CDR3 DNA sequence: TGTGCCTGCGTGCCAGGGGGATACACTGAAGCTTTCTTT. It is translated as CACVPGGYTEAFF.

This clone occurred once. The chain has TRBV28 and TRBJ1-1, with a weak D call TRBD1 (5 bases). Trimming removed 6 bases at V and 1 base at J, with 12 bases between. Per the germline V gene, CDR1 is MDHEN and CDR2 is SYDVKM. CDR3 length: 14 residues. The CDR3 sequence is CASRGGTENTEAFF. The DNA for the CDR3 is TGTGCCAGCAGGGGGGGAACCGAGAACACTGAAGCTTTCTTT.